The rows below give T cell receptor beta chains drawn from one sample of a study of human T cells and chemical hapten exposure. Via MiXCR, TCRdb re-called the RACE reads, giving one row per CDR3 protein. The data contain over 35,000 distinct CDR3 sequences, 10% to 15% of them singletons. The sample in question was whole blood, obtained in connection with sensitization to the hapten diphenylcyclopropenone (DPC). Every receptor here comes from a woman in her thirties or forties with alopecia areata. Some clones in this sample may be carry-over from other donors' samples. CDR3s include the opening cysteine and the closing phenylalanine or tryptophan. A D gene is named only where the DNA matches it firmly. Not all rows give a size; the values are once, few, many and, for expanded clones, a class.

D	size	V	J	CDR3	DNA
TRBD2	many	TRBV2	TRBJ2-2	CASSGGLVGELFF	TGTGCCAGCAGCGGCGGACTAGTTGGGGAGCTGTTTTTT
-	-	TRBV9	TRBJ2-1	CASSVFRGSYNEQFF	TGTGCCAGCAGCGTATTTAGGGGTTCCTACAATGAGCAGTTCTTC
-	many	TRBV6-1	TRBJ1-1	CASSESWGVLEAFF	TGTGCCAGCAGTGAATCATGGGGTGTCTTGGAAGCTTTCTTT
-	few	TRBV18	TRBJ1-5	CASSPHTDQPQHF	TGTGCCAGCTCACCACACACCGATCAGCCCCAGCATTTT
-	-	TRBV5-1	TRBJ1-2	CASSLAGGYTF	TGCGCCAGCAGCTTGGCAGGAGGCTACACCTTC
-	few	TRBV7-2	TRBJ2-3	CASSLRADPLSTDTQYF	TGTGCCAGCAGCTTAAGGGCTGATCCCTTAAGCACAGATACGCAGTATTTT
-	-	TRBV20-1	TRBJ2-7	CSARGGQGAFYEQYF	TGCAGTGCTAGAGGCGGGCAGGGAGCATTCTACGAGCAGTACTTC
-	many	TRBV15	TRBJ1-5	CATSGISGDAFSNQPQHF	TGTGCCACCAGCGGTATTTCGGGGGATGCGTTTAGCAATCAGCCCCAGCATTTT
TRBD1	-	TRBV9	TRBJ2-4	CASSVGGTGVHIQYF	TGTGCCAGCAGCGTAGGAGGGACAGGGGTGCACATTCAGTACTTC
-	many	TRBV20-1	TRBJ2-2	CSAREGSTGELFF	TGCAGTGCTAGAGAAGGGAGCACCGGGGAGCTGTTTTTT
-	many	TRBV11-2	TRBJ2-5	CASSLNRQQETQYF	TGTGCCAGCAGCTTGAACAGACAGCAAGAGACCCAGTACTTC
TRBD2	many	TRBV20-1	TRBJ2-1	CSANPRTSGGYNEQFF	TGCAGTGCCAATCCCAGGACTAGCGGGGGCTACAATGAGCAGTTCTTC
TRBD2	few	TRBV4-3	TRBJ2-5	CASSQDGGVETQYF	TGCGCCAGCAGCCAAGATGGGGGGGTTGAGACCCAGTACTTC
-	-	TRBV28	TRBJ2-5	CASSLGGGLGQETQYF	TGTGCCAGCAGTCTGGGAGGGGGGCTAGGACAAGAGACCCAGTACTTC
TRBD2	few	TRBV5-1	TRBJ2-3	CASSRRTSGSSDTQYF	TGCGCCAGCAGCCGCCGGACTAGCGGGAGCTCAGATACGCAGTATTTT
-	many	TRBV29-1	TRBJ1-2	CSVVGSNGYTF	TGCAGCGTTGTAGGGAGCAATGGCTACACCTTC
TRBD2	many	TRBV7-6	TRBJ2-5	CASSLPAGELGF	TGTGCCAGCAGCTTACCAGCGGGGGAGTTGGGGTTC
-	many	TRBV7-2	TRBJ1-6	CASSLVANAHSPLHF	TGTGCCAGCAGCTTAGTGGCGAACGCACATTCACCCCTCCACTTT
-	many	TRBV4-2	TRBJ2-4	CASSPPGGGGRNIQYF	TGTGCCAGCAGCCCTCCTGGAGGGGGAGGTCGGAACATTCAGTACTTC
-	-	TRBV29-1	TRBJ1-1	CSVGSRNTEAFF	TGCAGCGTTGGGAGCCGGAACACTGAAGCTTTCTTT
TRBD1	many	TRBV7-2	TRBJ1-1	CASSLARTGGSLNTEAFF	TGTGCCAGCAGCTTAGCCCGGACAGGCGGGAGCTTGAACACTGAAGCTTTCTTT
-	-	TRBV9	TRBJ1-2	CASSVAPGDGYGYTF	TGTGCCAGCAGCGTGGCTCCTGGGGACGGCTATGGCTACACCTTC
-	many	TRBV7-9	TRBJ2-1	CASSLAGAANEQFF	TGTGCCAGCAGCTTAGCTGGGGCAGCCAATGAGCAGTTCTTC
-	few	TRBV29-1	TRBJ1-2	CSVPKPGGYGYTF	TGCAGCGTTCCTAAACCTGGAGGCTATGGCTACACCTTC
-	many	TRBV7-9	TRBJ2-1	CASSLIGNTDEQFF	TGTGCCAGCAGCTTAATTGGAAATACGGATGAGCAGTTCTTC
-	many	TRBV7-9	TRBJ2-1	CASSPGGWWERYNEQFF	TGTGCCAGCAGCCCCGGGGGTTGGTGGGAGAGATACAATGAGCAGTTCTTC
-	many	TRBV11-3	TRBJ2-2	CASSLVSQGGTGELFF	TGTGCCAGCAGCTTAGTGTCACAGGGAGGGACCGGGGAGCTGTTTTTT